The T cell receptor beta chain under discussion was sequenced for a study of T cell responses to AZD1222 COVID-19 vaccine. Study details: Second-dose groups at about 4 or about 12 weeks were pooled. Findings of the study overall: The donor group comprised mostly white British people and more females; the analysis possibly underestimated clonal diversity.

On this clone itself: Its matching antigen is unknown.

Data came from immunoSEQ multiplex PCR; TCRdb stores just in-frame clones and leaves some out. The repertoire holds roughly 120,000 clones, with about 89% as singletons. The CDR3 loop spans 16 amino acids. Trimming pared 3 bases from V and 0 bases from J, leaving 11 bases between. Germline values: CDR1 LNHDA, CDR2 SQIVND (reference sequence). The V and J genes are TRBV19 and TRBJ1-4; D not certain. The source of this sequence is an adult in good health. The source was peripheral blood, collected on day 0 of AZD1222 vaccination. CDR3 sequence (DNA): TGTGCCAGTAGTATCGGAAAGAGTCCAACTAATGAAAAACTGTTTTTT. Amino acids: CASSIGKSPTNEKLFF.